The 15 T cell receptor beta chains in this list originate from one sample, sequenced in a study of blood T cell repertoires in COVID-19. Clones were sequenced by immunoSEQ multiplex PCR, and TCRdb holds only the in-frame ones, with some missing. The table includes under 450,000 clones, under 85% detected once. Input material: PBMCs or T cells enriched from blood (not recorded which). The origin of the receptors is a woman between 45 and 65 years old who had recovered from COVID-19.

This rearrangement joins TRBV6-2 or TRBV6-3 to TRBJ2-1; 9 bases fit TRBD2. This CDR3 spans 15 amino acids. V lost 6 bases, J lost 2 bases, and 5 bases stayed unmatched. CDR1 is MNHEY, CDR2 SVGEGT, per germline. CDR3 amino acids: CASSLLAGAYNEQFF. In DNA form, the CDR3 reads TGTGCCAGCAGCCTGTTAGCGGGGGCCTACAATGAGCAGTTCTTC.

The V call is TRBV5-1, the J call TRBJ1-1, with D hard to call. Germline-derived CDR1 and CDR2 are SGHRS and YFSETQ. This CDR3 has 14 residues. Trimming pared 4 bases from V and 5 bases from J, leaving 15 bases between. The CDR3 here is CASSPSPPRTEAFF. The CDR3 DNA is TGCGCCAGCAGCCCCAGCCCCCCTAGGACTGAAGCTTTCTTT.

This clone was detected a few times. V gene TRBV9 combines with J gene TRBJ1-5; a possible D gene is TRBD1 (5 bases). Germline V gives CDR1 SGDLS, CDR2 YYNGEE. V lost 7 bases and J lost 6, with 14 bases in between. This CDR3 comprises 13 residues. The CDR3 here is CASSGGLSQPQHF. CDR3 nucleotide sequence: TGTGCCAGCTCGGGGGGTTTGAGTCAGCCCCAGCATTTT.

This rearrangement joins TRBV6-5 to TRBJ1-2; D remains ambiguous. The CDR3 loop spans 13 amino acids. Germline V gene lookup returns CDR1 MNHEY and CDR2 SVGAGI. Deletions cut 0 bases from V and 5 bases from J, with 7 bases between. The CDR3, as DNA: TGTGCCAGCAGTTACTCCTTCGGTTATGGCTACACCTTC. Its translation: CASSYSFGYGYTF.

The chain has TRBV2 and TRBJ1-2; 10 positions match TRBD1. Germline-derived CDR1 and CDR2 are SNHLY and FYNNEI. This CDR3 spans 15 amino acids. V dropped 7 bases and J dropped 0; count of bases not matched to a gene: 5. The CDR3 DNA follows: TGTGCCAGCAAGGAAGGACAGGGGGCTAACTATGGCTACACCTTC. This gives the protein CASKEGQGANYGYTF.

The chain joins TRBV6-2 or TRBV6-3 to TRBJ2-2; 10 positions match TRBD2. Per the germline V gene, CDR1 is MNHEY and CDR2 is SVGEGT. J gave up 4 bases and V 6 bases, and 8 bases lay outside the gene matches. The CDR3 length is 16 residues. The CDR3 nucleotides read TGTGCCAGCAGCCAGCGGGGGGGCCTTTTCACCGGGGAGCTGTTTTTT. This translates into CASSQRGGLFTGELFF.

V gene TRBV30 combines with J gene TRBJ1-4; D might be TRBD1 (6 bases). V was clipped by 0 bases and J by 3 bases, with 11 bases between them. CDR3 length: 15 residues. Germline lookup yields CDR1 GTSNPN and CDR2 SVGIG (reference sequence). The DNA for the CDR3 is TGTGCCTGGAGTGTGAAGGGGGTGGCTAATGAAAAACTGTTTTTT. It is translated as CAWSVKGVANEKLFF.

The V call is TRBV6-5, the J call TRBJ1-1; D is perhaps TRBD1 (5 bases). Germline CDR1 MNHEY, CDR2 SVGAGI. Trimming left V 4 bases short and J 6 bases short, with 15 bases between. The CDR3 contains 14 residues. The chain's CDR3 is CASSLVQGGAEAFF. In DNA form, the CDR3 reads TGTGCCAGCAGTTTAGTTCAGGGTGGGGCTGAAGCTTTCTTT.

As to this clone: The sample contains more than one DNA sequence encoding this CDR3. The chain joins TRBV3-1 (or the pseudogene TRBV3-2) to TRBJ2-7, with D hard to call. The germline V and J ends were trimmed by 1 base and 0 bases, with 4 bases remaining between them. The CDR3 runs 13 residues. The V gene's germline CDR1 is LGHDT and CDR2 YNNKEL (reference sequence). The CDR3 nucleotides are TGTGCCAGCAGCCAAGGTAGCTCCTACGAGCAGTACTTC. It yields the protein CASSQGSSYEQYF.

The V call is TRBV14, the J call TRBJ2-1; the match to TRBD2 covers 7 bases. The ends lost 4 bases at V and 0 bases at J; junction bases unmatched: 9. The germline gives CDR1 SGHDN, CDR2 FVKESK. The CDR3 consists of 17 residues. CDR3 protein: CASSLRPSGFSYNEQFF. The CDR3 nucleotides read TGTGCCAGCAGCCTAAGGCCTAGCGGATTCTCCTACAATGAGCAGTTCTTC.

The CDR3 loop reads CSVEALQGADGYTF. The CDR3 region has the DNA TGCAGCGTTGAAGCCCTACAGGGGGCTGATGGCTACACCTTC. The chain recombines TRBV29-1 with TRBJ1-2; 9 bases fit TRBD1. This CDR3 region has 14 residues. V was clipped by 1 base and J by 6 bases; unmatched bases: 6. The germline gives CDR1 SQVTM, CDR2 ANQGSEA.

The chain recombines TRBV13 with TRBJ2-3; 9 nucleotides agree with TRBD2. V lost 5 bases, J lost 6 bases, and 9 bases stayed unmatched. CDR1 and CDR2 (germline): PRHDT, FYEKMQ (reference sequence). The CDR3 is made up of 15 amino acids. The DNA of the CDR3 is TGTGCCAGCAGCCATAGCGGGGGCCCTTATGATACGCAGTATTTT. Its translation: CASSHSGGPYDTQYF. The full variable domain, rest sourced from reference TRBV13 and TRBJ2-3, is AAGVIQSPRHLIKEKRETATLKCYPIPRHDTVYWYQQGPGQDPQFLISFYEKMQSDKGSIPDRFSAQQFSDYHSELNMSSLELGDSALYFCASSHSGGPYDTQYFGPGTRLTVL.

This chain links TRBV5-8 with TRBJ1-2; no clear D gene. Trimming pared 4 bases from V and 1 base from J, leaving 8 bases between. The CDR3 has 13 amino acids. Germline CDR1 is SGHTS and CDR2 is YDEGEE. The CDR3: CASSRGVNYGYTF. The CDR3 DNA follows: TGTGCCAGCAGCCGAGGTGTTAACTATGGCTACACCTTC.

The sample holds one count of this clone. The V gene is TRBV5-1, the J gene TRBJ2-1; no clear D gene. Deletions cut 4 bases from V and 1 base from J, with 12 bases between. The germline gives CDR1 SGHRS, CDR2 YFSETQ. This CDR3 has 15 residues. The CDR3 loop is CASSLPRFSYNEQFF. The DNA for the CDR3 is TGCGCCAGCAGCCTCCCCCGGTTTTCCTACAATGAGCAGTTCTTC.

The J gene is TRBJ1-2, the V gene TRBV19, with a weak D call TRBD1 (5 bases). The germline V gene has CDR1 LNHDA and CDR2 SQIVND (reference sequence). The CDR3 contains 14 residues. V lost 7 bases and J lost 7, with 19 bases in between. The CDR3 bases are TGTGCCAGTACCAGGGACTCCTTATTGAGTGGCTACACCTTC. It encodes CASTRDSLLSGYTF.